This is a list of T cell receptor beta chains from one sample in a study of cytomegalovirus exposure and HLA in healthy donors. The protocol was immunoSEQ multiplex PCR, while the TCRdb copy is restricted to in-frame clones and leaves out a portion. The sample lists over 140,000 clones; roughly 79% were seen once. The sequenced material came from PBMCs. These receptors came from a man aged 30-40 years in good health and CMV-seropositive. CDR3s include the opening cysteine and the closing phenylalanine or tryptophan. The order of the fields is V gene, J gene, clone size, CDR3 protein. Only some rows state a clone size, as once, few, many or a class for expanded clones.

TRBV7-2	TRBJ2-7	NA	CASSRLALGYEQYF
TRBV4-1	TRBJ2-5	NA	CASRPGTSGGRETQYF
TRBV6-5	TRBJ1-5	few	CASRDSSSSPQHF
TRBV5-1	TRBJ1-2	NA	CASSLEAGVGGVGYTF
TRBV18	TRBJ2-2	NA	CASSLRDTGELFF
TRBV6-4	TRBJ2-1	NA	CASSDSENEQFF
TRBV7-9	TRBJ1-5	NA	CASSLSGTGRDQPQHF
TRBV11-2	TRBJ1-1	NA	CASSLDIQTEAFF
TRBV5-1	TRBJ2-2	once	CASRGQGELTGELFF
TRBV18	TRBJ1-2	NA	CASSPIEVGAANYGYTF
TRBV19	TRBJ1-4	NA	CASETGTGGIANEKLFF
TRBV9	TRBJ2-7	NA	CASSVGGLDEQYF
TRBV27	TRBJ1-1	NA	CASSLRGAGTEAFF
TRBV13	TRBJ1-1	NA	CASSLIGQGAFF
TRBV7-3	TRBJ2-7	NA	CASSLGRGFEQYF
TRBV2	TRBJ2-7	NA	CASRDFGPLEKSYEQYF
TRBV29-1	TRBJ2-3	NA	CSVEPQGGTDTQYF
TRBV27	TRBJ2-7	NA	CASRNTGAGVREQYF
TRBV29-1	TRBJ1-2	NA	CSVADRGRGGYTF
TRBV4-2	TRBJ2-2	NA	CASSQVPVAGELFF
TRBV18	TRBJ1-3	once	CASSPLQITSGNTIYF
TRBV7-9	TRBJ2-7	NA	CASSPRTGARNEQYF
TRBV6-1	TRBJ2-5	NA	CASSPDREETQYF
TRBV19	TRBJ1-1	NA	CASSIQGAVNTEAFF
TRBV7-3	TRBJ2-7	NA	CASSLMRTETYEQYF
TRBV4-1	TRBJ2-7	NA	CASSQAPELGTLEQYF
TRBV6-5	TRBJ1-1	NA	CASSYSRGSVNTEAFF
TRBV4-2	TRBJ2-7	NA	CASSPDYRQGREQYF
TRBV6-5	TRBJ1-2	NA	CASRTGGAGYTF
TRBV11-3	TRBJ2-7	NA	CASSDRLAGHYEQYF
TRBV7-9	TRBJ1-2	NA	CSSSTSGIQDFGGYTF
TRBV7-6	TRBJ1-3	few	CASSSWKEGEVADSGNTIYF
TRBV21-1	TRBJ2-7	NA	CATPRDRYYEQYF
TRBV5-6	TRBJ2-2	NA	CASSWSSGELFF
TRBV7-7	TRBJ2-5	NA	CASSSGGGNQETQYF
TRBV7-9	TRBJ1-1	NA	CASSARTGGNTEAFF
TRBV9	TRBJ1-2	NA	CASSVLGAYGYTF
TRBV6-1	TRBJ1-4	once	CASSEIKFGLQGSEKLFF
TRBV7-2	TRBJ1-4	NA	CASSPQGIPNEKLFF
TRBV21-1	TRBJ2-7	few	CASGGGRETYEQYF
TRBV29-1	TRBJ2-5	NA	CSVLGGKETQYF
TRBV30	TRBJ2-7	NA	CAWNQGKVLSYEQYF
TRBV2	TRBJ2-2	NA	CATRRTNTGELFF
TRBV12-5	TRBJ2-5	NA	CASARGTQYF
TRBV18	TRBJ2-7	NA	CASSPTQPLAGIVDEQYF
TRBV7-8	TRBJ2-7	NA	CASRREGIYEQYF
TRBV10-3	TRBJ2-5	NA	CATMYQETQYF
TRBV7-9	TRBJ2-7	NA	CASSPPSTEQYF
TRBV7-2	TRBJ2-1	NA	CASSYHLGQLSYNEQFF
TRBV5-4	TRBJ2-5	NA	CASSLEGDQETQYF
TRBV7-2	TRBJ1-1	NA	CASSWAFTPTEAFF
TRBV9	TRBJ2-2	NA	CASSGTTQGGTLGTGELFF
TRBV28	TRBJ2-2	NA	CASSTGGSRELFF
TRBV27	TRBJ2-2	NA	CASSSPGQDSGELFF
TRBV28	TRBJ1-2	NA	CASSQVTGGARGYTF
TRBV19	TRBJ2-2	NA	CASSARQGAGELFF
TRBV19	TRBJ2-5	NA	CASSRLAGEETQYF